Here is one T cell receptor (beta chain) with its context. Antigen unknown. The data belong to a study of graft-versus-host responses after intestinal transplantation. General observations from the study: High graft-versus-host to host-versus-graft T cell clonal ratios marked allografts of patients with graft-donor macrochimerism.

This table comes from immunoSEQ multiplex PCR, and its TCRdb copy is limited to in-frame clones, with some not included. The data hold approximately 97,000 clones, with 90% to 95% observed a single time. The source was unstimulated CD4+ T cells sorted from spleen or lymph node cells, collected before transplant. The sequence was obtained from a human donor who was the organ donor for an intestinal transplant.

Here the CDR3 DNA reads TGTGCCAGCAGCTTGGCGGGGGTCATATTTACGGCTGAAGCTTTCTTT. Protein: CASSLAGVIFTAEAFF. The V call is TRBV5-4, the J call TRBJ1-1, with D possibly being TRBD1 (5 bases). V was pared by 0 bases and J by 6 bases, with 18 bases between. CDR1 is SGHNT, CDR2 YYREEE, per germline (reference sequence). The CDR3 is 16 residues long.